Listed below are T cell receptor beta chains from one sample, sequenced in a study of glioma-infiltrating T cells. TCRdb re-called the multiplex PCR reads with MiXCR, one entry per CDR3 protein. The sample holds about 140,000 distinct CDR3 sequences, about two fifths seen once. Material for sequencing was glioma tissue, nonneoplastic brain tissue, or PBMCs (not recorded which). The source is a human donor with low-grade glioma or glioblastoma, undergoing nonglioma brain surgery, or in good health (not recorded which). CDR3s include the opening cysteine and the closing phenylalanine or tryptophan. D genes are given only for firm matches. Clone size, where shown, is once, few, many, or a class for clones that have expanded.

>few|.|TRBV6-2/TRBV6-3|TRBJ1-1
TGTGCCAGCAGTTACTACGCGATGTACCCGACCAGGGAAGGACTGAAAAGATTCTTT
CASSYYAMYPTREGLKRFF
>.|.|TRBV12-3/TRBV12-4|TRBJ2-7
TGTGCCAGCACCCTGGGCTCGTCCTACGAGCAGTACTTC
CASTLGSSYEQYF
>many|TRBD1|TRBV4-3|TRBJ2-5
TGCGCCAGCAGCCCTAGGGGACAGGGGGAAGAGACCCAGTACTTC
CASSPRGQGEETQYF
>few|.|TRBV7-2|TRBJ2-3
TGTGCCAGCAGCTTAGCGATTTTCCCAGATACGCAGTATTTT
CASSLAIFPDTQYF
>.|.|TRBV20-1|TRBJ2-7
TGCAGTGCTAGAGTTGAGGGAACATCCTACGAGCAGTACTTC
CSARVEGTSYEQYF
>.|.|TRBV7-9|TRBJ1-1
TGTGCCAGCAGCTTAGGGGTGGGGATGAACACTGAAGCTTTCTTT
CASSLGVGMNTEAFF
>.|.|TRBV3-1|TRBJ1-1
TGTGCCAGCAGCCAAGCACCCTCAGACACTGAAGCTTTCTTT
CASSQAPSDTEAFF
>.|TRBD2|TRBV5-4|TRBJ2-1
TGTGCCAGCAGCTCGGGACTAGCGGGGGAGAATGAGCAGTTCTTC
CASSSGLAGENEQFF
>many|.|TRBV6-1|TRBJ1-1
TGTGCCAGCAGTGAATGGCAAACGAACACTGAAGCTTTCTTT
CASSEWQTNTEAFF
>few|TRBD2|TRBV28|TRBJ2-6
TGTGCCAGCCAGACAGCGGGAGCCTCGGGGGGTGGGGCCAACGTCCTGACTTTC
CASQTAGASGGGANVLTF
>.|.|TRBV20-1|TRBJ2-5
TGCGGTGCTAGAGATCGGGAGACCCAGTACTTC
CGARDRETQYF
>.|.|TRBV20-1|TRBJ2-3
TGCAGTGCCAGTGGTATAGAGGGCACAGATACGCAGTATTTT
CSASGIEGTDTQYF
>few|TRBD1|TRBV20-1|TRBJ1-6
TGCAGTGCAGGACAGGTGGGATCACCCCTCCACTTT
CSAGQVGSPLHF
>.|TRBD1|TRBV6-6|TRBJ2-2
TGTGCCAGCAGCCCTCGGGACAGATACACCGGGGAGCTGTTTTTT
CASSPRDRYTGELFF
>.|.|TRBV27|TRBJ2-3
TGTGCCAGCAGCCTTTTAAGGGGGGAAGATACGCAGTATTTT
CASSLLRGEDTQYF
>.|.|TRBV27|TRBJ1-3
TGTGCCAGCAGTTACCAGGGAACGGGAAACACCATATATTTT
CASSYQGTGNTIYF
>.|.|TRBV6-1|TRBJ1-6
TGTGCCAGCAAGATGGGGGCAAATTCACCCCTCCACTTT
CASKMGANSPLHF
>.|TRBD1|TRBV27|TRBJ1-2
TGTGCCAGCATTACCCTTACAGGGGACCGTGGCTACACCTTC
CASITLTGDRGYTF
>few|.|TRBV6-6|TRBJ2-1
TGTGCCAGCAGTTACTCATTGACAGATTTTAGCAATGAGCAGTTCTTC
CASSYSLTDFSNEQFF
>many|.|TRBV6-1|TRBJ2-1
TGTGCCAGCAGACTTCACAATGAGCAGTTCTTC
CASRLHNEQFF
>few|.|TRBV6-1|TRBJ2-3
TGTGCCAGCAGTGGAACCCTGAGCGATACGCAGTATTTT
CASSGTLSDTQYF
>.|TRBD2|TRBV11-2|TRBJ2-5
TGTGCCAGCAGCTCTCTAGCGGGAGGGCCCGGGACCCAGTACTTC
CASSSLAGGPGTQYF
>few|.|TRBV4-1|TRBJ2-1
TGCGCCAGCAGCCTGGCAGCCTTGAATGAGCAGTTCTTC
CASSLAALNEQFF
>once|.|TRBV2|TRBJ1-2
TGTGCCAGCAGTGGACCCACGTCCTCCGGCTACACCTTC
CASSGPTSSGYTF
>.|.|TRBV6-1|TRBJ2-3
TGTGCCAGCAGTATACAAGCCGGCACAGATACGCAGTATTTT
CASSIQAGTDTQYF
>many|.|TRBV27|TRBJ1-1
TGTGCCAGCAGTTTAATCGGGCAGAACACTGAAGCTTTCTTT
CASSLIGQNTEAFF
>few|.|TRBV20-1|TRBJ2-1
TGCAGTGCTAGAGTACCGGGACTCCTCTACAATGAGCAGTTCTTC
CSARVPGLLYNEQFF
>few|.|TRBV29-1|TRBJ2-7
TGCAGCGTTGCGTGGGGTGTATGGGGGCAGTACTTC
CSVAWGVWGQYF
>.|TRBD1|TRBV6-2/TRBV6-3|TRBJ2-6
TGTGCCACCTCGACAGGGGGCTCTGGGGCCAACGTCCTGACTTTC
CATSTGGSGANVLTF
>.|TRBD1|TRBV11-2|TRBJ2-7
TGTGCCAGCAGCGCGACAGGGCTGGAGCAGTACTTC
CASSATGLEQYF
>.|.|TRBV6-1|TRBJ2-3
TGTGCCAGCAGACTGGAGGGGGCAGATACGCAGTATTTT
CASRLEGADTQYF
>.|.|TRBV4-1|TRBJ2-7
TGCGCCAGCAGCCAATCGGCTAACTCCTACGAGCAGTACTTC
CASSQSANSYEQYF
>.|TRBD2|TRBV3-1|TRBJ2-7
TGTGCCAGCAGCCAAGCGGGACTAGCGGGAGCCGACGAGCAGTACTTC
CASSQAGLAGADEQYF
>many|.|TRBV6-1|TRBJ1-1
TGTGCCAGCAGTGATGGGTTGAGGAACACTGAAGCTTTCTTT
CASSDGLRNTEAFF
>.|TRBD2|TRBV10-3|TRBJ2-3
TGTGCCATCAGTAGCCGGGGACTAGACACAGATACGCAGTATTTT
CAISSRGLDTDTQYF